This T cell receptor beta chain was recorded in a study of blood T cell repertoires in COVID-19. Turning to the study itself: Italy, Spain and the United States were the sources of the convalescent and acute COVID-19 samples.

Methods used by the authors: By means of reference gene primer amplification, nucleated cell counts were estimated. Libraries were prepared by immunoSEQ multiplex PCR; TCRdb keeps only in-frame clonotypes and omits some of them. That table furnishes V, J and clone size, whereas the DNA furnished D and trimming. The repertoire includes roughly 100,000 clones, approximately 86% of them detected once, and 2.5% to 3.5% sits in the top ten. V was cut by 2 bases and J by 7 bases, with 12 bases left in between. The CDR3 is 13 amino acids. Germline CDR1 reads GTSNPN; CDR2 reads SVGIG (reference sequence). The clonotype originates from a man aged 45-65 years with active or convalescent COVID-19. V gene TRBV30 combines with J gene TRBJ1-5; a weak D match, TRBD1 (6 bases). Sequencing used peripheral blood. CDR3 bases: TGTGCCTGGAGTCGGACAGCGGGGCAGCCCCAGCATTTT. Its protein is CAWSRTAGQPQHF. The full variable domain, in which reference TRBV30 and TRBJ1-5 provide the parts outside the CDR3, is SQTIHQWPATLVQPVGSPLSLECTVEGTSNPNLYWYRQAAGRGLQLLFYSVGIGQISSEVPQNLSASRPQDRQFILSSKKLLLSDSGFYLCAWSRTAGQPQHFGDGTRLSIL.